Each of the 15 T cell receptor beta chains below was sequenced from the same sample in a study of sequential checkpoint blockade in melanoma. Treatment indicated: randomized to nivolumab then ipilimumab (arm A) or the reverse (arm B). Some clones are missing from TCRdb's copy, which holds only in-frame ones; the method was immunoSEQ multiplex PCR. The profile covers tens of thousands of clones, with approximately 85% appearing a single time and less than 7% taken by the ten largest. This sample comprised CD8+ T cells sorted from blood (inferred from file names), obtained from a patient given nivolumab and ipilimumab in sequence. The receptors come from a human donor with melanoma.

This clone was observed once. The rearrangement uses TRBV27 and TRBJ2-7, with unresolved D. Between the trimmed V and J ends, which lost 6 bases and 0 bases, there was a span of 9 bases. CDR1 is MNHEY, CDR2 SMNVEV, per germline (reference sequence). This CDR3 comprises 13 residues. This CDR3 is CASSHGSSYEQYF. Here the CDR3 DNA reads TGTGCCAGCAGCCACGGTAGCTCCTACGAGCAGTACTTC.

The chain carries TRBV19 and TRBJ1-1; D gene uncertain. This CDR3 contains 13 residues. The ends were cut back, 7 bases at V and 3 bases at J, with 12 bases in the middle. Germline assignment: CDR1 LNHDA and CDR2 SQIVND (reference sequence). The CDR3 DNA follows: TGTGCCAGTACCTTAGGAGAATACACTGAAGCTTTCTTT. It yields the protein CASTLGEYTEAFF. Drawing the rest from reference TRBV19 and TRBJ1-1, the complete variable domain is DGGITQSPKYLFRKEGQNVTLSCEQNLNHDAMYWYRQDPGQGLRLIYYSQIVNDFQKGDIAEGYSVSREKKESFPLTVTSAQKNPTAFYLCASTLGEYTEAFFGQGTRLTVV.

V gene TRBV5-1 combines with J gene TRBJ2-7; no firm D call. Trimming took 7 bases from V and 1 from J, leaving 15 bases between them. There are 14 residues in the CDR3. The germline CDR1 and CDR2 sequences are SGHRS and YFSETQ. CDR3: CASGRYDSSYEQYF. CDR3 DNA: TGCGCCAGCGGCCGGTATGACTCTTCCTACGAGCAGTACTTC.

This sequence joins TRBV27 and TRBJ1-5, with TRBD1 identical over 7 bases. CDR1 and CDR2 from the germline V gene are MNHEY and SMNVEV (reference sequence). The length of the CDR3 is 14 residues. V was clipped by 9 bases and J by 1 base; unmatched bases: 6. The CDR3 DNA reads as TGTGCCAGTTCCCGGACAGGAAGCAATCAGCCCCAGCATTTT. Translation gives CASSRTGSNQPQHF.

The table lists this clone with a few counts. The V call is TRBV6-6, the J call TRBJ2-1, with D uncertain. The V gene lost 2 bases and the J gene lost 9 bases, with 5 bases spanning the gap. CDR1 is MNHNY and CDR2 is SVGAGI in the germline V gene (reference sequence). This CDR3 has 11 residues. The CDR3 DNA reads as TGTGCCAGCAGTTACCCCGGTGAGCAGTTCTTC. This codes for CASSYPGEQFF.

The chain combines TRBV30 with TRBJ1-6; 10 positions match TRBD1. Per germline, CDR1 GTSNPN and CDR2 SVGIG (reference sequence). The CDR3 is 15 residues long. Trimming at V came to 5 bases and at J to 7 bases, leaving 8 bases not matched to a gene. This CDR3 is CAWGQGGIENSPLHF. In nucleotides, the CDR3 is TGTGCCTGGGGACAGGGGGGTATCGAGAATTCACCCCTCCACTTT.

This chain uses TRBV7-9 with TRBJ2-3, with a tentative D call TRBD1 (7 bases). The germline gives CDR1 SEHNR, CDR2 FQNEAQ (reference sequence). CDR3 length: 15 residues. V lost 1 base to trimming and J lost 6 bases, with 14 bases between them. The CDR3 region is CASSLGAGGKDTQYF. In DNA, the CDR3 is TGTGCCAGCAGCTTAGGGGCAGGGGGGAAGGATACGCAGTATTTT.

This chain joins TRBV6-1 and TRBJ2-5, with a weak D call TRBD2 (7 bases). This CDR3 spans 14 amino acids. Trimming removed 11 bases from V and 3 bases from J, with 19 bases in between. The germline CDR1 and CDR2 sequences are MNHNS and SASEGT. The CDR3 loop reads CAGGAWGWEETQYF. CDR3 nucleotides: TGTGCCGGGGGGGCGTGGGGCTGGGAAGAGACCCAGTACTTC.

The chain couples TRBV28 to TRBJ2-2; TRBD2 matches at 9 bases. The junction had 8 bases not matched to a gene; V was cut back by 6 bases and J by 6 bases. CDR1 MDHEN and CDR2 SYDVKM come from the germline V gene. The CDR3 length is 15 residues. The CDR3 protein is CASRPGLAESGELFF. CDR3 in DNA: TGTGCCAGCAGACCGGGACTAGCCGAGTCCGGGGAGCTGTTTTTT. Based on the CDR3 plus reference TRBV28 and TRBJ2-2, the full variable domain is DVKVTQSSRYLVKRTGEKVFLECVQDMDHENMFWYRQDPGLGLRLIYFSYDVKMKEKGDIPEGYSVSREKKERFSLILESASTNQTSMYLCASRPGLAESGELFFGEGSRLTVL.

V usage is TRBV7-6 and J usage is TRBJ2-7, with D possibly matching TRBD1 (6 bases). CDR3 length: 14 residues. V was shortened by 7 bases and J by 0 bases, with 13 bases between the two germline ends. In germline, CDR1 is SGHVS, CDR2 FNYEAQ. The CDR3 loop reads CASTIEQGSYEQYF. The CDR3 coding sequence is TGTGCCAGCACCATTGAACAGGGCTCCTACGAGCAGTACTTC.

This CDR3 reads CASSLSTPWTGNQPQHF. The DNA of the CDR3 is TGTGCCAGCAGTTTATCGACGCCCTGGACAGGGAATCAGCCCCAGCATTTT. J is TRBJ1-5 and V is TRBV27; 8 nucleotides agree with TRBD1. CDR1 is MNHEY and CDR2 is SMNVEV in the germline V gene (reference sequence). With 0 bases clipped from V and 4 bases from J, the junction kept 8 bases outside the gene matches. This CDR3 is 17 amino acids long.

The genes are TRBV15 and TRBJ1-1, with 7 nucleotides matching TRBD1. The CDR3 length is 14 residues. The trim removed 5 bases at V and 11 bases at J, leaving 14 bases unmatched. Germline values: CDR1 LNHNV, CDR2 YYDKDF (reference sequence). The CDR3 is CATSGPSTGMGAFF. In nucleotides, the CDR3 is TGTGCCACCAGCGGCCCCTCGACAGGGATGGGGGCTTTCTTT.

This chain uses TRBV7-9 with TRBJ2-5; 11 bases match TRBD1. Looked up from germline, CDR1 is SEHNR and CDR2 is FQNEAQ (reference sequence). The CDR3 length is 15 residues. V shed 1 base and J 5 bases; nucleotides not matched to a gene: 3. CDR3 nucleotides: TGTGCCAGCAGCTTAGGGACAGGGGGCCTGGAGACCCAGTACTTC. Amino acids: CASSLGTGGLETQYF.

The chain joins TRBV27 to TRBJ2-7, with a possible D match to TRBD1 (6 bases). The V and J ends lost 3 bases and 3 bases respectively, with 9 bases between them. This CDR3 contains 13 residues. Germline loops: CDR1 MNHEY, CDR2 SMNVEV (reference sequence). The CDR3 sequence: CASSLTGYYEQYF. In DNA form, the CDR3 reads TGTGCCAGCAGTTTGACAGGCTACTACGAGCAGTACTTC.

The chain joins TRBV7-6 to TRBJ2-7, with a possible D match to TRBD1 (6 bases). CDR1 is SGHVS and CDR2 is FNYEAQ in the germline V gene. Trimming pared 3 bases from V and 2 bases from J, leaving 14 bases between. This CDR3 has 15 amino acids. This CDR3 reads CASSFSGGDTYEQYF. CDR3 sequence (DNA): TGTGCCAGCAGCTTTTCTGGGGGCGATACCTACGAGCAGTACTTC.